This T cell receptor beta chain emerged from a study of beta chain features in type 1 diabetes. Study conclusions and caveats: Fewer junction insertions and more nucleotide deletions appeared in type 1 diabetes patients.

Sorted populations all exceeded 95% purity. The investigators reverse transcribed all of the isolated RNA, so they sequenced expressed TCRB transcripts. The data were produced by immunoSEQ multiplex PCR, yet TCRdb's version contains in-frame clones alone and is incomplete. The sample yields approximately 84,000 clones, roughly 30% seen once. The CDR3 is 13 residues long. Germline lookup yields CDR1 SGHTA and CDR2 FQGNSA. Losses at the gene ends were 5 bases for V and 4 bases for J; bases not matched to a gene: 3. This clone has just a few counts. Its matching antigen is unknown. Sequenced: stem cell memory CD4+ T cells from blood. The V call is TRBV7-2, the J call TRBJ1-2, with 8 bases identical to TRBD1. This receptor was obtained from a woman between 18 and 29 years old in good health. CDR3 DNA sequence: TGTGCCAGCAGCATAGGACAGGGCTATGGCTACACCTTC. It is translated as CASSIGQGYGYTF.